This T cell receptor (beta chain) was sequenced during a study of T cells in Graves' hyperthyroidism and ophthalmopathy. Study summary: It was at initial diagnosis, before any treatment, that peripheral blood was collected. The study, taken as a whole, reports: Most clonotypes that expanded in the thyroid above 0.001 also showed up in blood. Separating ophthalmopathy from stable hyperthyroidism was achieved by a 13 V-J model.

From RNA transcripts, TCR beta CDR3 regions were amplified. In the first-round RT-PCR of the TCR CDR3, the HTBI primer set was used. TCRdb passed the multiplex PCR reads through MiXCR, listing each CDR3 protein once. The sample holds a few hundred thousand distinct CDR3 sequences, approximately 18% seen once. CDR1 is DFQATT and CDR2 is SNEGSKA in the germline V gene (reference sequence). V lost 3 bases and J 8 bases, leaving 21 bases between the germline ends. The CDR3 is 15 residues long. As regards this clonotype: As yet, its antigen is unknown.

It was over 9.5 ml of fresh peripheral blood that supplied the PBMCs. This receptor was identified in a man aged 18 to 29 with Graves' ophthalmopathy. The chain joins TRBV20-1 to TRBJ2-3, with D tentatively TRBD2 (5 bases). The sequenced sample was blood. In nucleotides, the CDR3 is TGCAGTGCTAGCCTTCTGCGGGCAGATCGAAGTACGCAGTATTTT. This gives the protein CSASLLRADRSTQYF.